Following are 32 T cell receptor beta chains from one sample sequenced in a study of blood T cell repertoires in COVID-19. Only in-frame clones appear in the TCRdb table, and some are missing; sequencing was by immunoSEQ multiplex PCR. The sample carries more than 200,000 clones, about nine tenths recorded once. Sequencing was performed on peripheral blood. The source of these receptors is a man aged 50 to 59 with COVID-19, enrolled during active disease.

The rearrangement links TRBV19 to TRBJ2-2, with D possibly TRBD1 on 6 matching bases. This CDR3 comprises 16 residues. Trimming shortened V by 2 bases and J by 6 bases, and 16 bases separated the two germline ends. CDR1 and CDR2 from the germline V gene are LNHDA and SQIVND (reference sequence). DNA of the CDR3: TGTGCCAGTAGTATATCACAGGGATTCGGTTCCGGGGAGCTGTTTTTT. Protein sequence: CASSISQGFGSGELFF.

The chain combines TRBV5-6 with TRBJ1-3; a weak D match, TRBD1 (6 bases). Trimming removed 0 bases at V and 0 bases at J, with 13 bases between. Looked up from germline, CDR1 is SGHDT and CDR2 is YYEEEE. The CDR3 spans 17 residues. CDR3 amino acids: CASSLGIQGFSGNTIYF. CDR3 nucleotide sequence: TGTGCCAGCAGCTTGGGGATTCAGGGGTTCTCTGGAAACACCATATATTTT.

The gene calls are TRBV7-8 and TRBJ2-5; a weak D match, TRBD1 (6 bases). V was pared by 0 bases and J by 4 bases, with 9 bases between. The CDR3 is 14 residues long. CDR1 and CDR2 (germline): SGHVS, FQNEAQ. This CDR3 reads CASSLAPRGETQYF. The CDR3 DNA sequence: TGTGCCAGCAGCTTAGCGCCCAGGGGAGAGACCCAGTACTTC.

This clone appeared a few times. The CDR3 loop is CASRPGGLYGYTF. Written as DNA, the CDR3 is TGTGCCAGCAGGCCAGGGGGCCTCTATGGCTACACCTTC. The chain uses TRBV5-4 and TRBJ1-2, with TRBD1 matching 8 bases. CDR3 length: 13 amino acids. Germline CDR1 and CDR2: SGHNT and YYREEE (reference sequence). V dropped 5 bases and J dropped 4; count of bases not matched to a gene: 4.

The CDR3 coding sequence is TGTGCCAGCAGAAGACAGGGGTACGAGCAGTACTTC. It is translated as CASRRQGYEQYF. The V and J genes are TRBV11-1 and TRBJ2-7; 8 bases map to TRBD1. Trimming cost V 6 bases and J 4 bases; bases outside gene matches: 2. Germline assignment: CDR1 SGHAT and CDR2 FQDESV (reference sequence). This CDR3 is 12 amino acids long.

The chain couples TRBV7-9 to TRBJ2-3, with 13 bases identical to TRBD2. Germline assignment: CDR1 SEHNR and CDR2 FQNEAQ (reference sequence). The CDR3 contains 16 residues. J lost 4 bases, V lost 5 bases, and 6 bases had no gene match. CDR3 coding DNA: TGTGCCAGCAGCACCGGACTAGCGGGAGTCGCAGATACGCAGTATTTT. Protein product: CASSTGLAGVADTQYF.

The genes are TRBV7-3 and TRBJ2-3, with 9 bases that match TRBD2. CDR1 is SGHTA, CDR2 FQGTGA, per germline. The CDR3 is 17 amino acids. V lost 5 bases, J lost 5 bases, and 14 bases stayed unmatched. This CDR3 reads CASSPRGAGGAGDTQYF. The CDR3 coding sequence is TGTGCCAGCAGCCCGCGAGGGGCGGGGGGGGCTGGAGATACGCAGTATTTT.

The V call is TRBV6-6, the J call TRBJ2-7; 8 bases agree with TRBD2. This CDR3 region has 14 residues. Germline V gives CDR1 MNHNY, CDR2 SVGAGI (reference sequence). Trimming cost V 2 bases and J 8 bases; bases outside gene matches: 8. The CDR3 DNA sequence: TGTGCCAGCAGTTACCCCGGGGGGGGGTACAAGCAGTACTTC. Its protein product is CASSYPGGGYKQYF.

This clone was seen just once. The CDR3 loop is CASSPRGDQETQYF. The CDR3 nucleotides are TGTGCCAGCAGCCCCAGGGGAGACCAAGAGACCCAGTACTTC. The chain has TRBV7-3 and TRBJ2-5; weak D call: TRBD1 (6 bases). V lost 5 bases, J lost 0 bases, and 10 bases lay in between. In germline, CDR1 is SGHTA, CDR2 FQGTGA. This CDR3 has 14 amino acids.

The V and J genes are TRBV27 and TRBJ1-4; perhaps TRBD1 as D (5 bases). V gave up 3 bases and J gave up 6 bases, with 11 bases separating them. The CDR3 length is 14 residues. The V gene's germline CDR1 is MNHEY and CDR2 SMNVEV (reference sequence). In DNA form, the CDR3 reads TGTGCCAGCAGTTTTGCAGGGAGGGATGAAAAACTGTTTTTT. Translating it yields CASSFAGRDEKLFF.

The chain carries TRBV7-9 and TRBJ2-2, with TRBD2 as a possible D gene (6 bases). V dropped 0 bases and J dropped 1 base, with 15 bases sitting between them. The CDR3 has 18 amino acids. CDR1 and CDR2 from the germline V gene are SEHNR and FQNEAQ (reference sequence). CDR3 DNA: TGTGCCAGCAGCTTAGCGGCCCTGTCCGGGGGGAACACCGGGGAGCTGTTTTTT. It encodes CASSLAALSGGNTGELFF.

The rearrangement uses TRBV28 and TRBJ1-2; tentative D call: TRBD1 (6 bases). The CDR3 covers 12 residues. Between the trimmed V and J ends, which lost 7 bases and 8 bases, there was a span of 14 bases. Germline CDR1 reads MDHEN; CDR2 reads SYDVKM. CDR3 coding DNA: TGTGCCAGCAACCGTCCCACAGGGGGCTACACCTTC. Protein sequence: CASNRPTGGYTF.

This chain connects TRBV7-3 to TRBJ2-1; D gene unclear. CDR1 is SGHTA and CDR2 is FQGTGA in the germline V gene. Trimming took off 1 base at V and 8 bases at J, with 15 bases between the two ends. The CDR3 extends over 15 amino acids. CDR3 sequence: CASSLNPGSFDEQFF. The CDR3 nucleotides read TGTGCCAGCAGCTTAAACCCGGGTTCTTTCGATGAGCAGTTCTTC.

The chain uses TRBV7-9 and TRBJ2-3; D is unresolved. Between the trimmed V and J ends, which lost 5 bases and 0 bases, there was a span of 6 bases. Germline CDR1 is SEHNR and CDR2 is FQNEAQ (reference sequence). This CDR3 contains 13 residues. CDR3 in DNA: TGTGCCAGCAGCGCCGGTAGCACAGATACGCAGTATTTT. Its translation is CASSAGSTDTQYF. Full variable domain (rest looked up from reference TRBV7-9 and TRBJ2-3): DTGVSQNPRHKITKRGQNVTFRCDPISEHNRLYWYRQTLGQGPEFLTYFQNEAQLEKSRLLSDRFSAERPKGSFSTLEIQRTEQGDSAMYLCASSAGSTDTQYFGPGTRLTVL.

This clone occurred many times. This chain uses TRBV6-2 or TRBV6-3 with TRBJ1-4, with D unresolved. Trimming took off 6 bases at V and 7 bases at J, with 15 bases between the two ends. The CDR3 totals 14 residues. Germline CDR1 and CDR2: MNHEY and SVGEGT. The CDR3 is CASSPRLGGEKLFF. CDR3 nucleotides: TGTGCCAGCAGCCCCCGCCTAGGCGGTGAAAAACTGTTTTTT.

This clone turned up a few times. The V gene is TRBV5-3, the J gene TRBJ1-5, with D uncertain. TRBV5-3 is identified as an open reading frame with a role that is uncertain. The V gene lost 0 bases and the J gene lost 0 bases, with 16 bases spanning the gap. CDR3 size: 18 residues. In nucleotides, the CDR3 is TGTGCCAGAAGCTTGGGAGGCGACTTAGGCTATAGCAATCAGCCCCAGCATTTT. Translating gives CARSLGGDLGYSNQPQHF.

This clone was counted a few times. The chain links TRBV9 to TRBJ1-1; a possible D gene is TRBD1 (6 bases). V was trimmed by 4 bases and J by 6 bases, leaving 16 bases between them. The CDR3 consists of 14 residues. Germline V gene lookup returns CDR1 SGDLS and CDR2 YYNGEE. The CDR3: CASSPRGGSAEAFF. The CDR3 DNA reads TGTGCCAGCAGCCCAAGGGGGGGCTCGGCTGAAGCTTTCTTT.

The V gene is TRBV4-2, the J gene TRBJ1-1; perhaps TRBD1 as D (6 bases). Germline CDR1 and CDR2: LGHNA and YNFKEQ. This CDR3 has 16 residues. Trimming took off 1 base at V and 5 bases at J, with 17 bases between the two ends. The DNA for the CDR3 is TGTGCCAGCAGCCAAGGTGCAGGCAGGGGATGGACTGAAGCTTTCTTT. It is translated as CASSQGAGRGWTEAFF.

This rearrangement joins TRBV14 to TRBJ2-5; 7 bases are a match to TRBD1. Germline V gives CDR1 SGHDN, CDR2 FVKESK. The CDR3 covers 15 residues. Unmatched junction bases numbered 5, after V lost 2 bases and J lost 2 bases. CDR3 sequence reads: CASSQWTGVQETQYF. The CDR3 DNA reads TGTGCCAGCAGCCAATGGACAGGAGTACAAGAGACCCAGTACTTC.

This chain connects TRBV30 to TRBJ2-1, with 8 positions matching TRBD2. The CDR3 is made up of 14 amino acids. V gave up 4 bases and J gave up 10 bases; unmatched junction bases: 12. CDR1 and CDR2 (germline): GTSNPN, SVGIG (reference sequence). The CDR3 loop reads CAWMGPGGPGEQFF. CDR3 sequence (DNA): TGTGCCTGGATGGGGCCGGGAGGGCCTGGGGAGCAGTTCTTC.

A single count supports this clone. The V and J genes are TRBV9 and TRBJ2-5; no firm D call. The CDR3 contains 14 residues. V lost 4 bases and J 5 bases, leaving 15 bases between the germline ends. Germline V gene lookup returns CDR1 SGDLS and CDR2 YYNGEE. The DNA for the CDR3 is TGTGCCAGCAGCCCCCCGCCAGGCGTGGAGACCCAGTACTTC. It is translated as CASSPPPGVETQYF.

This clone has only a few counts. This chain joins TRBV27 and TRBJ2-4; the D gene is possibly TRBD1 (7 bases). CDR3 length equals 14 residues. Germline loops: CDR1 MNHEY, CDR2 SMNVEV (reference sequence). The V gene lost 7 bases and the J gene lost 4 bases, with 14 bases spanning the gap. As DNA, the CDR3 is TGTGCCAGCACTGCAGGGGGGCCGAAAAACATTCAGTACTTC. The encoded protein is CASTAGGPKNIQYF.

The table lists this clone with many counts. The chain joins TRBV28 to TRBJ2-7; the D gene is possibly TRBD1 (6 bases). Germline loops: CDR1 MDHEN, CDR2 SYDVKM. The CDR3 covers 14 residues. Deletions cut 7 bases from V and 0 bases from J, with 13 bases between. The CDR3 DNA reads as TGTGCCAGCAACCTCCGGACAGACTCCTACGAGCAGTACTTC. Translating it yields CASNLRTDSYEQYF.

This clone showed up just once. The rearrangement joins TRBV10-3 to TRBJ2-1; 10 bases map to TRBD1. Germline V gene data show CDR1 as ENHRY and CDR2 as SYGVKD. This CDR3 has 13 amino acids. With 7 bases clipped from V and 8 bases from J, the junction kept 5 bases outside the gene matches. The CDR3 bases are TGTGCCATCACTACGACAGGGGGCGATGAGCAGTTCTTC. Its translation is CAITTTGGDEQFF.

The J gene is TRBJ2-3, the V gene TRBV7-2; perhaps TRBD2 as D (6 bases). This CDR3 is 14 amino acids long. V was shortened by 5 bases and J by 3 bases, with 12 bases between the two germline ends. The germline gives CDR1 SGHTA, CDR2 FQGNSA. The DNA for the CDR3 is TGTGCCAGCAGCCCCACGCGGGGAACAGATACGCAGTATTTT. As protein: CASSPTRGTDTQYF.

V is TRBV30 and J is TRBJ2-3; maybe TRBD2 (5 bases). V lost 1 base, J lost 7 bases, and 18 bases lay in between. Germline CDR1 GTSNPN, CDR2 SVGIG (reference sequence). The CDR3 is 15 amino acids. The CDR3 loop is CAWSGLAGELYTQYF. In nucleotides, the CDR3 is TGTGCCTGGAGTGGGCTGGCTGGGGAGTTGTATACGCAGTATTTT. The full variable domain, completed using reference TRBV30 and TRBJ2-3, is SQTIHQWPATLVQPVGSPLSLECTVEGTSNPNLYWYRQAAGRGLQLLFYSVGIGQISSEVPQNLSASRPQDRQFILSSKKLLLSDSGFYLCAWSGLAGELYTQYFGPGTRLTVL.

V and J are TRBV2 and TRBJ2-7; D is possibly TRBD1 (6 bases). Deletions cut 5 bases from V and 3 bases from J, with 14 bases between. The CDR3 extends over 14 amino acids. The germline gives CDR1 SNHLY, CDR2 FYNNEI. CDR3 sequence (DNA): TGTGCCAGCAGTTCCGGGACACATAGCTACGAGCAGTACTTC. Protein: CASSSGTHSYEQYF.

The genes are TRBV7-3 and TRBJ1-2; a weak D match, TRBD1 (5 bases). The CDR3 covers 17 residues. Germline CDR1 is SGHTA and CDR2 is FQGTGA. The V gene lost 5 bases and the J gene lost 7 bases, with 26 bases spanning the gap. The CDR3 bases are TGTGCCAGCAGCCGCAGTGGCGGGCGCGGGGCCGGGGGTGGCTACACCTTC. Protein sequence: CASSRSGGRGAGGGYTF.

This clone was observed a few times. V gene TRBV27 combines with J gene TRBJ1-5; D unclear. V was clipped by 4 bases and J by 1 base, with 8 bases between them. CDR3 length: 14 residues. Per germline, CDR1 MNHEY and CDR2 SMNVEV (reference sequence). CDR3 sequence reads: CASSSYISNQPQHF. CDR3 nucleotides: TGTGCCAGCAGTTCGTACATAAGCAATCAGCCCCAGCATTTT.

This chain links TRBV10-3 with TRBJ2-1; tentative D call: TRBD1 (5 bases). Germline CDR1 reads ENHRY; CDR2 reads SYGVKD. The CDR3 sequence is 14 residues long. V shed 0 bases and J shed 9 bases, with 12 bases lying between them. CDR3 region: CAISESSGLGEQFF. CDR3 in DNA: TGTGCCATCAGTGAGTCTTCAGGGTTGGGTGAGCAGTTCTTC.

The chain employs TRBV18 and TRBJ2-2; TRBD1 matches 9 bases. CDR3 length: 19 amino acids. The trim removed 3 bases at V and 3 bases at J, leaving 14 bases unmatched. Germline-derived CDR1 and CDR2 are KGHSH and LQKENI. The CDR3 nucleotides are TGTGCCAGCTCACCTTTGACGTTTGCGGGACAGGGACACACCGGGGAGCTGTTTTTT. Translated, it gives CASSPLTFAGQGHTGELFF.

The J gene is TRBJ2-5, the V gene TRBV6-1, with a possible D match to TRBD1 (5 bases). Germline assignment: CDR1 MNHNS and CDR2 SASEGT. V shed 0 bases and J shed 5 bases, with 13 bases lying between them. The CDR3 is 15 amino acids. The CDR3: CASSEAVQGDETQYF. Here the CDR3 DNA reads TGTGCCAGCAGTGAAGCGGTGCAGGGCGATGAGACCCAGTACTTC.